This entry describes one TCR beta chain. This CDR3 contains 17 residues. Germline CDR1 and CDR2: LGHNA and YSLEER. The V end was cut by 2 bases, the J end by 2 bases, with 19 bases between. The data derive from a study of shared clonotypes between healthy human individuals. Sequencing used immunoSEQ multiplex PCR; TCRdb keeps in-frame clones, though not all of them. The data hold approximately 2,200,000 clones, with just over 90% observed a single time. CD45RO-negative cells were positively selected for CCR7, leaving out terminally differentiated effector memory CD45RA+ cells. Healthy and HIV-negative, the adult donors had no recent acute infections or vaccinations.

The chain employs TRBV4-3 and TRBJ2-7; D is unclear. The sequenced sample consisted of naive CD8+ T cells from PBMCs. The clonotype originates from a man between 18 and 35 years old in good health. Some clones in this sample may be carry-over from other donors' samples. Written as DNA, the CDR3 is TGCGCCAGCAGCCAAAGACCCTACGGCCGCGGCCCCTACGAGCAGTACTTC. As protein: CASSQRPYGRGPYEQYF.